Listed here are 23 T cell receptor beta chains from one sample, sequenced in a study of T cell responses to AZD1222 COVID-19 vaccine. Clones were read by immunoSEQ multiplex PCR, and TCRdb kept only the in-frame ones, dropping some. The sample lists 90,000 to 130,000 clones, about 92% occurring once. The specimen comprised peripheral blood, sampled on day 0 of MenACWY control vaccination. The receptors were gathered from an adult in good health.

The chain is built from TRBV4-1 and TRBJ1-5; D not certain. V was cut by 1 base and J by 3 bases, with 10 bases left in between. Germline V gives CDR1 MGHRA, CDR2 YSYEKL. CDR3 size: 15 residues. CDR3 loop: CASSQGVRANQPQHF. CDR3 in DNA: TGCGCCAGCAGCCAAGGGGTACGGGCCAATCAGCCCCAGCATTTT.

The CDR3 sequence: CASSPENRQMNTEAFF. CDR3 bases: TGTGCCAGCTCACCAGAGAATAGACAGATGAACACTGAAGCTTTCTTT. The V gene is TRBV18, the J gene TRBJ1-1; maybe TRBD1 (5 bases). CDR3 length: 16 residues. CDR1 is KGHSH, CDR2 LQKENI, per germline. V was cut by 2 bases and J by 0 bases, with 13 bases left in between.

The genes are TRBV30 and TRBJ1-6; D unresolved. Germline assignment: CDR1 GTSNPN and CDR2 SVGIG (reference sequence). V lost 6 bases, J lost 7 bases, and 13 bases lay in between. The CDR3 contains 13 residues. The CDR3 DNA sequence: TGTGCCTGTGCAGCCCGGAGCAATTCACCCCTCCACTTT. Encoded protein: CACAARSNSPLHF.

This chain uses TRBV12-3 or TRBV12-4 with TRBJ1-6; D unclear. CDR3 size: 13 residues. The germline V and J ends were trimmed by 6 bases and 7 bases, with 10 bases remaining between them. The CDR3 bases are TGTGCCAGCAGCGGACTCCCAAATTCACCCCTCCACTTT. Translated, it gives CASSGLPNSPLHF.

This chain links TRBV5-1 with TRBJ2-7; TRBD1 matches 11 bases. Germline CDR1 SGHRS, CDR2 YFSETQ. The CDR3 is 17 amino acids. Trimming removed 6 bases from V and 2 bases from J; junction bases left unmatched: 13. The CDR3 nucleotides are TGCGCCAGCACCCGAGGGGCGGGGACAGGGGGGACCTACGAGCAGTACTTC. It translates to CASTRGAGTGGTYEQYF.

The rearrangement joins TRBV5-4 to TRBJ2-7; 9 bases map to TRBD1. CDR1 and CDR2 from the germline V gene are SGHNT and YYREEE (reference sequence). The length of the CDR3 is 15 residues. J gave up 1 base and V 4 bases, and 6 bases lay outside the gene matches. Here the CDR3 reads CASSRDRVKSYEQYF. CDR3 bases: TGTGCCAGCAGCCGGGACAGGGTAAAGTCCTACGAGCAGTACTTC.

This chain uses TRBV6-5 with TRBJ1-2; TRBD1 agrees at 9 bases. The CDR3 contains 13 residues. Trimming took 4 bases from V and 7 from J; bases not matched to a gene: 4. Germline V gene sequence: CDR1 MNHEY, CDR2 SVGAGI. The chain's CDR3 is CASSWDRVGGYTF. The DNA for the CDR3 is TGTGCCAGCAGTTGGGACAGGGTGGGTGGCTACACCTTC.

The chain combines TRBV3-1 (or the pseudogene TRBV3-2) with TRBJ1-1, with no clear D. Trimming pared 4 bases from V and 3 bases from J, leaving 12 bases between. CDR3 length equals 14 residues. Germline CDR1 and CDR2: LGHDT and YNNKEL (reference sequence). The CDR3 DNA sequence: TGTGCCAGCAGCCCCAGTTTCCGGGACACTGAAGCTTTCTTT. Its protein is CASSPSFRDTEAFF.

The genes are TRBV7-2 and TRBJ2-1; 7 bases fit TRBD2. With V trimmed by 4 bases and J by 6 bases, 9 bases remained unmatched. CDR3 length: 15 residues. In germline, CDR1 is SGHTA, CDR2 FQGNSA. CDR3 bases: TGTGCCAGCAGCTCGTGGGGGGGACTCGTCAATGAGCAGTTCTTC. As protein: CASSSWGGLVNEQFF.

V and J are TRBV13 and TRBJ2-1; no reliable D call. Trimming pared 0 bases from V and 1 base from J, leaving 4 bases between. CDR3 size: 14 residues. Looked up from germline, CDR1 is PRHDT and CDR2 is FYEKMQ (reference sequence). CDR3 sequence (DNA): TGTGCCAGCAGCTTAGGAGGATCCTACAATGAGCAGTTCTTC. Translating it yields CASSLGGSYNEQFF.

The chain joins TRBV27 to TRBJ1-2; 8 bases line up with TRBD1. The CDR3 covers 16 residues. J lost 6 bases, V lost 5 bases, and 14 bases had no gene match. Germline V CDR1 and CDR2: MNHEY, SMNVEV (reference sequence). CDR3 nucleotide sequence: TGTGCCAGCAGTGCTTCGTACAGGGGGAGTAGGGATGGCTACACCTTC. This encodes CASSASYRGSRDGYTF.

The table lists this clone with a count of one. The chain uses TRBV7-2 and TRBJ1-1, with D uncertain. Germline V gene lookup returns CDR1 SGHTA and CDR2 FQGNSA. The CDR3 runs to 13 residues. Trimming cost V 1 base and J 2 bases, with 5 bases left between them. CDR3 sequence (DNA): TGTGCCAGCAGCTTAGTAGAAAACACTGAAGCTTTCTTT. It codes for CASSLVENTEAFF.

Only one count was recorded for this clone. This chain connects TRBV5-4 to TRBJ2-7, with a tentative D call TRBD1 (6 bases). Trimming cost V 3 bases and J 0 bases, with 16 bases left between them. This CDR3 has 16 amino acids. CDR1 SGHNT and CDR2 YYREEE come from the germline V gene (reference sequence). The CDR3 region is CASSSAGTRSSYEQYF. CDR3 in DNA: TGTGCCAGCAGCTCGGCCGGGACAAGGAGCTCCTACGAGCAGTACTTC.

The chain joins TRBV2 to TRBJ2-2, with TRBD1 matching over 10 bases. This CDR3 comprises 15 residues. V lost 4 bases, J lost 5 bases, and 4 bases stayed unmatched. Looked up from germline, CDR1 is SNHLY and CDR2 is FYNNEI. CDR3 region: CASSAWTGGTGELFF. The CDR3, as DNA: TGTGCCAGCAGTGCCTGGACAGGGGGAACCGGGGAGCTGTTTTTT.

This chain connects TRBV11-1 to TRBJ2-1; D is unclear. CDR1 SGHAT and CDR2 FQDESV come from the germline V gene (reference sequence). This CDR3 is built from 12 residues. The V end was cut by 2 bases, the J end by 10 bases, with 9 bases between. DNA of the CDR3: TGTGCCAGCAGCTTAAACCGGCAGGAGCAGTTCTTC. This encodes CASSLNRQEQFF.

The chain has TRBV7-2 and TRBJ1-1; weak D call: TRBD1 (6 bases). This CDR3 contains 13 residues. Germline V gene sequence: CDR1 SGHTA, CDR2 FQGNSA. Between the trimmed V and J ends, which lost 2 bases and 6 bases, there was a span of 10 bases. The CDR3 is CASSLKGGPEAFF. The CDR3 coding sequence is TGTGCCAGCAGCTTAAAGGGGGGGCCTGAAGCTTTCTTT.

The sample holds one count of this clone. The chain carries TRBV6-1 and TRBJ1-1; unclear D gene. Trimming stripped 3 bases from V and 9 bases from J, with 11 bases between. There are 12 residues in the CDR3. CDR1 is MNHNS, CDR2 SASEGT, per germline. The CDR3: CASSDYDRKAFF. The CDR3 DNA follows: TGTGCCAGCAGTGATTACGATCGAAAAGCTTTCTTT.

The CDR3 reads CASSGKDRGLGGEQFF. The DNA for the CDR3 is TGTGCCAGCAGCGGAAAGGACAGGGGGTTAGGGGGTGAGCAGTTCTTC. The chain carries TRBV9 and TRBJ2-1; 10 bases fit TRBD1. CDR1 is SGDLS, CDR2 YYNGEE, per germline. V shed 3 bases and J 9 bases; nucleotides not matched to a gene: 12. The CDR3 extends over 16 amino acids.

The chain is built from TRBV27 and TRBJ1-1, with D uncertain. Germline V gene sequence: CDR1 MNHEY, CDR2 SMNVEV (reference sequence). The germline V and J ends were trimmed by 6 bases and 0 bases, with 17 bases remaining between them. CDR3 size: 16 residues. In DNA, the CDR3 is TGTGCCAGCAGCCCAGCGATAGGAGCACTGAACACTGAAGCTTTCTTT. It translates to CASSPAIGALNTEAFF.

The chain combines TRBV5-1 with TRBJ1-4, with 7 nucleotides matching TRBD1. From germline, CDR1 is SGHRS and CDR2 YFSETQ. V dropped 5 bases and J dropped 8; count of bases not matched to a gene: 9. CDR3 length: 14 residues. The CDR3, as DNA: TGCGCCAGCAGTTCACAGGGGAGAGAAGAAAAACTGTTTTTT. Encoded protein: CASSSQGREEKLFF.

The gene calls are TRBV6-4 and TRBJ2-3; TRBD2 matches at 11 bases. V gave up 0 bases and J gave up 2 bases; unmatched junction bases: 1. Germline CDR1 is MRHNA and CDR2 is SNTAGT. The CDR3 totals 16 residues. The CDR3 coding sequence is TGTGCCAGCAGTGACTCTAGCGGGGGGGCCACAGATACGCAGTATTTT. It specifies CASSDSSGGATDTQYF.

This rearrangement joins TRBV12-3 or TRBV12-4 to TRBJ1-2; D gene ambiguous. This CDR3 is 13 amino acids long. Trimming shortened V by 7 bases and J by 10 bases, and 19 bases separated the two germline ends. CDR3 sequence (DNA): TGTGCCAGCACTCTAACTGGGCGGGATGCCTACACCTTC. This codes for CASTLTGRDAYTF.

The chain is built from TRBV12-3 or TRBV12-4 and TRBJ2-2; tentatively, D is TRBD1 (5 bases). V dropped 6 bases and J dropped 3 bases, with 5 bases sitting between them. The CDR3 is 12 amino acids. The CDR3 DNA is TGTGCCAGCAGACAGGACACCGGGGAGCTGTTTTTT. It specifies CASRQDTGELFF.